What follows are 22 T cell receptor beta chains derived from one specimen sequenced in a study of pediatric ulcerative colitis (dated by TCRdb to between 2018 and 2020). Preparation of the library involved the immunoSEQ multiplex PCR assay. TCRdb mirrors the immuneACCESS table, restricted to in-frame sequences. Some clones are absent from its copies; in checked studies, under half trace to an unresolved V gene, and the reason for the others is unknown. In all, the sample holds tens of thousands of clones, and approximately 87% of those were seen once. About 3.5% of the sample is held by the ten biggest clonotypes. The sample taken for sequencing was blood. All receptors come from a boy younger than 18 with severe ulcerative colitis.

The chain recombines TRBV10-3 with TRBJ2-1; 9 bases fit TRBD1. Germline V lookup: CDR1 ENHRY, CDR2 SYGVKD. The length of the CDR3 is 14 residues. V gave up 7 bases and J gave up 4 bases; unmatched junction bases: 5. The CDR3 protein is CAITGQGVYNEQFF. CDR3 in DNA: TGTGCCATCACGGGACAGGGAGTATACAATGAGCAGTTCTTC.

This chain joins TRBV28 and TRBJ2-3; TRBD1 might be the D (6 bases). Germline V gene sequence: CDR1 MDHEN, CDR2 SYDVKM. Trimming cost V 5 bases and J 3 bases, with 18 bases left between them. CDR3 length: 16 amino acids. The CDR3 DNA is TGTGCCAGCAGTCCTGGACAGAATGACAGAACAGATACGCAGTATTTT. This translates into CASSPGQNDRTDTQYF.

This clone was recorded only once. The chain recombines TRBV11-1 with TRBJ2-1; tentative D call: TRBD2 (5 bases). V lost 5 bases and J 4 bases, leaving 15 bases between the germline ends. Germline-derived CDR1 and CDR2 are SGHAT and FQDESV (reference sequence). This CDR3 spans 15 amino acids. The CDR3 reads CASSPRTPGYNEQFF. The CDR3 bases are TGTGCCAGCAGCCCCCGGACTCCGGGGTACAATGAGCAGTTCTTC.

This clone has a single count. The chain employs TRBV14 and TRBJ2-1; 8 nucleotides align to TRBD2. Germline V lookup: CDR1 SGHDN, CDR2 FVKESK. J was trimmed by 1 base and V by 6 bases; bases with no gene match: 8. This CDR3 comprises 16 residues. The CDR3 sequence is CASSRGLAGSYNEQFF. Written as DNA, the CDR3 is TGTGCCAGCAGTCGAGGTCTAGCGGGTTCCTACAATGAGCAGTTCTTC.

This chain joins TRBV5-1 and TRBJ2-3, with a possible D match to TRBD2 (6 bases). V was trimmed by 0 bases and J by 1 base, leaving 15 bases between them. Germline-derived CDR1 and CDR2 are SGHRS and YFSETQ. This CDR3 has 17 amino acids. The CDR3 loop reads CASSLEQSGVGTDTQYF. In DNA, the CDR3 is TGCGCCAGCAGCTTGGAGCAGTCGGGGGTGGGCACAGATACGCAGTATTTT. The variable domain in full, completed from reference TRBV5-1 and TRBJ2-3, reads KAGVTQTPRYLIKTRGQQVTLSCSPISGHRSVSWYQQTPGQGLQFLFEYFSETQRNKGNFPGRFSGRQFSNSRSEMNVSTLELGDSALYLCASSLEQSGVGTDTQYFGPGTRLTVL.

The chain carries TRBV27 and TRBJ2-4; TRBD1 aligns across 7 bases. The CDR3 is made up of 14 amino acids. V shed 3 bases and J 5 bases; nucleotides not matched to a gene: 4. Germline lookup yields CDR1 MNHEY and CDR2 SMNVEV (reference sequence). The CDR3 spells CASSLGQGENIQYF. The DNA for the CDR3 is TGTGCCAGCAGTTTGGGGCAGGGGGAAAACATTCAGTACTTC.

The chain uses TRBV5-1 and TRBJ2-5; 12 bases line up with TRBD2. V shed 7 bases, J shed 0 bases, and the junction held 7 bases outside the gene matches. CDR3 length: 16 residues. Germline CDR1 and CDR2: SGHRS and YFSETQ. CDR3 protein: CASHSGTSGYQETQYF. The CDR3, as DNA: TGCGCCAGCCACTCCGGGACTAGCGGGTACCAAGAGACCCAGTACTTC.

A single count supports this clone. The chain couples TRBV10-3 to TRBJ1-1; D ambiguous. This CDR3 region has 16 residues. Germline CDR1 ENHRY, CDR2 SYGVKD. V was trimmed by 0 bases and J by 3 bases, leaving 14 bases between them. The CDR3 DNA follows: TGTGCCATCAGTGAGTCGAGGCCGGGATTGTACACTGAAGCTTTCTTT. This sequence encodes CAISESRPGLYTEAFF.

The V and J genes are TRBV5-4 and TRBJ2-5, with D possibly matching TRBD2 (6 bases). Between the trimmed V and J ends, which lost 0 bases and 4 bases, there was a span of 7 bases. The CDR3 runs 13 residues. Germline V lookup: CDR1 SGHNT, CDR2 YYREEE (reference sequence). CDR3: CASSLGAGETQYF. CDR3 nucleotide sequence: TGTGCCAGCAGCTTGGGAGCGGGAGAGACCCAGTACTTC.

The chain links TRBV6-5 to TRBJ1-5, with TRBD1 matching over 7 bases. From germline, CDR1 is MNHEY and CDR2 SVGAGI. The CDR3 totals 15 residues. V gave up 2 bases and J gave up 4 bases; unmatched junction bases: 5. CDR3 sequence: CASSYDRVVNQPQHF. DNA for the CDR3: TGTGCCAGCAGTTACGACAGGGTAGTGAATCAGCCCCAGCATTTT.

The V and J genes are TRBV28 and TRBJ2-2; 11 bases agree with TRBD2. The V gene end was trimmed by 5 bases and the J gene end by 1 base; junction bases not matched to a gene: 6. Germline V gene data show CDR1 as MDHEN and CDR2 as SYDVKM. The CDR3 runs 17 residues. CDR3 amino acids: CASSGPGTSGNTGELFF. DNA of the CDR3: TGTGCCAGCAGTGGCCCCGGGACTAGCGGGAACACCGGGGAGCTGTTTTTT.

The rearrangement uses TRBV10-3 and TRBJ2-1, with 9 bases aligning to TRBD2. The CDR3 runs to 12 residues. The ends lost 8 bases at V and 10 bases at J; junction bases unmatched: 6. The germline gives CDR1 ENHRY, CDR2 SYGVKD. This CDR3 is CAIVAGEGEQFF. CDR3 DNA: TGTGCCATCGTAGCGGGAGAGGGGGAGCAGTTCTTC.

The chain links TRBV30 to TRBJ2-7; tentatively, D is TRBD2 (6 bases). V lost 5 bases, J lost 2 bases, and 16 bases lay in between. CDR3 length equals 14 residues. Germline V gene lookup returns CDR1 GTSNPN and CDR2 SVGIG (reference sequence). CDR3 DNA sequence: TGTGCCTGGGAGGGTGGCGGAGGGACCTACGAGCAGTACTTC. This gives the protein CAWEGGGGTYEQYF. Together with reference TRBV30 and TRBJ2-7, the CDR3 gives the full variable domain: SQTIHQWPATLVQPVGSPLSLECTVEGTSNPNLYWYRQAAGRGLQLLFYSVGIGQISSEVPQNLSASRPQDRQFILSSKKLLLSDSGFYLCAWEGGGGTYEQYFGPGTRLTVT.

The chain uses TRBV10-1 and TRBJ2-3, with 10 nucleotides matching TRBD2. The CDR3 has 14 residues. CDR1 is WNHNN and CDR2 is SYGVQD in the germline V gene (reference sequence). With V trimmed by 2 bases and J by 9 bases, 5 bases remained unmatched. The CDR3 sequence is CASSEDFSGGTQYF. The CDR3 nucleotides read TGCGCCAGCAGTGAGGACTTTAGCGGGGGGACGCAGTATTTT.

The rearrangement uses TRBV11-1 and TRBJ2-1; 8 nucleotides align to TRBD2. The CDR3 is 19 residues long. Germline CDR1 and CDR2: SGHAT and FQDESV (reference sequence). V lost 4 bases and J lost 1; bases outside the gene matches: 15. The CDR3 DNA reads TGTGCCAGCAGCTCCTTCCCGGGACTAGGGTACTTATCCTACAATGAGCAGTTCTTC. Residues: CASSSFPGLGYLSYNEQFF.

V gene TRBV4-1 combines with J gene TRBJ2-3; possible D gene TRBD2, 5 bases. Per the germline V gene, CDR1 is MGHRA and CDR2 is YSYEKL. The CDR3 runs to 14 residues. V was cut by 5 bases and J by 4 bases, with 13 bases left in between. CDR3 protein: CASSNFGSPDTQYF. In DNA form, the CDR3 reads TGCGCCAGCAGCAACTTTGGGAGCCCAGATACGCAGTATTTT.

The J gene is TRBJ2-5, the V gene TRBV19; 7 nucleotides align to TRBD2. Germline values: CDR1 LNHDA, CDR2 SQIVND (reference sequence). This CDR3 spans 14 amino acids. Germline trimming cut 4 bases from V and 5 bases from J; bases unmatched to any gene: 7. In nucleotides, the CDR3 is TGTGCCAGTAGTACGGCGGGAGAAGCTGAGACCCAGTACTTC. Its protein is CASSTAGEAETQYF.

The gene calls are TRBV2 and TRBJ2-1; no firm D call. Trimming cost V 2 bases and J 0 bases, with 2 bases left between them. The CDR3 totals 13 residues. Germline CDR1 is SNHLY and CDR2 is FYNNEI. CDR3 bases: TGTGCCAGCAGTGAAAACTCCTACAATGAGCAGTTCTTC. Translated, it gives CASSENSYNEQFF.

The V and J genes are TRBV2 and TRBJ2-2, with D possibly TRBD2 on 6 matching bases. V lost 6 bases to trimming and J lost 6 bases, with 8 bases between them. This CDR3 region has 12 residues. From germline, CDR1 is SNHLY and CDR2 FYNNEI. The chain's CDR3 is CASSRGSGELFF. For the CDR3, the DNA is TGTGCCAGCAGCCGGGGGTCCGGGGAGCTGTTTTTT.

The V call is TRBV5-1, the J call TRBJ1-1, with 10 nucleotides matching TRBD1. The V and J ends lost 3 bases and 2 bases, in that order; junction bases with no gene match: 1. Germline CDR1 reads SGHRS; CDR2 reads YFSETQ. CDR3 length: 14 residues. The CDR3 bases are TGCGCCAGCAGCTGGGACAGGGGAAACACTGAAGCTTTCTTT. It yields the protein CASSWDRGNTEAFF.

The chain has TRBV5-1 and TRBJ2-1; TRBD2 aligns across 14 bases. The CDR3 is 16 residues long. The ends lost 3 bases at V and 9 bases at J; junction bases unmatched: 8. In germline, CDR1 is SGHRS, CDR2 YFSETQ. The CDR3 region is CASSYGTSGSGGEQFF. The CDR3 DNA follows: TGCGCCAGCAGCTACGGGACTAGCGGGAGCGGCGGTGAGCAGTTCTTC.

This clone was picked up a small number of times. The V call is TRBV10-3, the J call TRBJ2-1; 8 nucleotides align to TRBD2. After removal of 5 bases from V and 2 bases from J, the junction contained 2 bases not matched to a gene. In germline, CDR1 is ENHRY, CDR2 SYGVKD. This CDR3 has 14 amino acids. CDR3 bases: TGTGCCATCAGTCAGCGGGAGCCCTACAATGAGCAGTTCTTC. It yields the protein CAISQREPYNEQFF.